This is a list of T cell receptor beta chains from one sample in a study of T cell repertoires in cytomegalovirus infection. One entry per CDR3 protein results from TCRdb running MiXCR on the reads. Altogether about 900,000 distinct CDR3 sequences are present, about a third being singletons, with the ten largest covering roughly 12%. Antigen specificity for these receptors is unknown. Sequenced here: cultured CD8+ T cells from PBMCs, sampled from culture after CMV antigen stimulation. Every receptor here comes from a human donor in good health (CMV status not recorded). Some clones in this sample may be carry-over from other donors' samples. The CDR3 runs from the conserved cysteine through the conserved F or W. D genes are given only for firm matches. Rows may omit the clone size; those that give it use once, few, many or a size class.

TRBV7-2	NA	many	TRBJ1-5	TGTGCCAGCAGCTTAGACGGCAATAGCAATCAGCCCCAGCATTTT	CASSLDGNSNQPQHF
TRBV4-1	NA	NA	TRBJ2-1	TGCGCCAGCAGCGTTTCTTCGAATGAGCAGTTCTTC	CASSVSSNEQFF
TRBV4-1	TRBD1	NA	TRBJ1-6	TGCGCCAGCAGCCAAGAGGGCGCAGGGGGACTATCACCCCTCCACTTT	CASSQEGAGGLSPLHF
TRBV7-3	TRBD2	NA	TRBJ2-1	TGTGCCAGCAGCTTAATCGGTCTAGCGGGCAATGAGCAGTTCTTC	CASSLIGLAGNEQFF
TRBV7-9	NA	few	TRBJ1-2	TGTGCCAGCAGCTCCCGGGACGGCTCCTATGCTGCCTTC	CASSSRDGSYAAF
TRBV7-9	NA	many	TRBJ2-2	TGTGCCAGCAGTCCCAGGACCCTAGGGAACACCGGGGAGCTGTTTTTT	CASSPRTLGNTGELFF
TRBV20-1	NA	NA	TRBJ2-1	TGCAGTGCCTACGTGACAGGCGGCTCCTACAATGAGCAGTTCTTC	CSAYVTGGSYNEQFF
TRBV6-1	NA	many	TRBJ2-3	TGTGCCAGCAGTGAAGATTGGATAGCGGATGTCACAGATACGCAGTATTTT	CASSEDWIADVTDTQYF
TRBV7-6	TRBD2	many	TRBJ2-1	TGTGCCAGCAGCTTAGCGTGGGCGGGGGTCACCTACAATGAGCAGTTCTTC	CASSLAWAGVTYNEQFF
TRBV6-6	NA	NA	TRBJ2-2	TGTGCCAGCAGTAACCGGGACAAGGAAGCCCCCGGGGAGCTGTTTTTT	CASSNRDKEAPGELFF
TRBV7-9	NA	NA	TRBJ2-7	TGTGCCAGCAGCCATGGAGATGACAGGCATCACGAGCAGTACTTC	CASSHGDDRHHEQYF
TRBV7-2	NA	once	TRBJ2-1	TGTGCCAGCAGCTTCGGTGTAGTGGGGGCGAACAATGAGCAGTTTTTC	CASSFGVVGANNEQFF
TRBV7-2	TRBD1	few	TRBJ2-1	TGTGCCAGCATACGACAGGGGGTCTACAATGAGCAGTTCTTC	CASIRQGVYNEQFF
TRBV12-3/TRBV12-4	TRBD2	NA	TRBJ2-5	TGTGCCAGCAGATCTACGACTAGCGCGGAAGAGACCCAGTACTTC	CASRSTTSAEETQYF
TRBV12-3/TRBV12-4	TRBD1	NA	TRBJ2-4	TGTGCCAGCAGTCCCCGGGACAGGAATCTAGCCAAAAACATTCAGTACTTC	CASSPRDRNLAKNIQYF
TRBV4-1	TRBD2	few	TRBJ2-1	TGCGCCAGCAGCCAGAGGACTAGCGGGGGGCCTTACTCCTACAATGAGCAGTTCTTC	CASSQRTSGGPYSYNEQFF
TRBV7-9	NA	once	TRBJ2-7	TGTGCCAGCAGCCCAGGGGACGGAGCCTACGAGCAGTACTTC	CASSPGDGAYEQYF
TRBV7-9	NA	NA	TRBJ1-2	TGTGCCAGCAGACCCTTTTGGGGAGCTAACTATGGCTACACCTTC	CASRPFWGANYGYTF
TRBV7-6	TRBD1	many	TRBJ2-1	TGTGCCAGCAGCTCCCGGACAGGGGGCCGGGGCAATGAGCAGTTCTTC	CASSSRTGGRGNEQFF
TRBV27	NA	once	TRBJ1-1	TGTGCCAGCAGGATCCAGGGTCACACTGAAGCTTTCTTT	CASRIQGHTEAFF
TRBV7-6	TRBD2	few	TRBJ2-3	TGTGCCAGCAGCTTAGCCGGGACTACCGGGCTAGATACGCAGTATTTT	CASSLAGTTGLDTQYF
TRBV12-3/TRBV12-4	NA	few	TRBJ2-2	TGTGCCAGCAGTGGGAAGGACACCGGGGAGCTGTTTTTT	CASSGKDTGELFF
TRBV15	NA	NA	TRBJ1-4	TGTGCCACCAGCAGAGCTGGCAGGTTGGGCGAAAAACTGTTTTTT	CATSRAGRLGEKLFF
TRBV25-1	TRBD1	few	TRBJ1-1	TGTGCCAGCAGTGGAGAACGGGACAGGGGCCCTGAAGCTTTCTTT	CASSGERDRGPEAFF
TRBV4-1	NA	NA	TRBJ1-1	TGCGCCAGCAGCCAAGATGAGGGGGTGAACACTGAAGCTTTCTTT	CASSQDEGVNTEAFF
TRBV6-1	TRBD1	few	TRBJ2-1	TGTGCCAGCAGTTGGACAGGGGAGGACAATGAGCAGTTCTTC	CASSWTGEDNEQFF
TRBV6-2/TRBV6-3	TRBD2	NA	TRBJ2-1	TGTGCCAGCAGGTCATCTAGCGGGGGGGCGAGGAATGAGCAGTTCTTC	CASRSSSGGARNEQFF
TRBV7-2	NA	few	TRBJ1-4	TGTGCCAGCAGCTTAGGGGGGTGGGGTGAAAAACTGTTTTTT	CASSLGGWGEKLFF
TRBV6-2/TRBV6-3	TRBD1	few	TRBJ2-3	TGTGCCAGCAGTTACTACAGGGGGCGCGGAGATACGCAGTATTTT	CASSYYRGRGDTQYF
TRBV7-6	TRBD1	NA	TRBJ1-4	TGTGCCAGCAGCCCTCAAACCGGGACAGGGGGCGAATTGACTGAAAAACTGTTTTTT	CASSPQTGTGGELTEKLFF
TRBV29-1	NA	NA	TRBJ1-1	TGCAGCGTTGAGGGGGGCTTTAACACTGAAGCTTTCTTT	CSVEGGFNTEAFF
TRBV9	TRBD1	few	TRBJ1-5	TGTGCCAGCAGCCGGGGAAGGGGGCGGCAGCCCCAGCATTTT	CASSRGRGRQPQHF
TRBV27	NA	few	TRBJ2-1	TGTGCCAGCAGCCCTCAGGGAACCTACAATGAGCAGTTCTTC	CASSPQGTYNEQFF
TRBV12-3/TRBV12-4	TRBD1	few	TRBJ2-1	TGTGCCAGCAGTGATGACAGGGGGCATGAGCAGTTCTTC	CASSDDRGHEQFF
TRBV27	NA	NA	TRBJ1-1	TGTGCCAGCAGTCCCCTAGGTGATCTACCCTGGGAAGCTTTCTTT	CASSPLGDLPWEAFF
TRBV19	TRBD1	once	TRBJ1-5	TGTGCCAGTACCACCGGGACAGGGGGCAATCAGCCCCAGCATTTT	CASTTGTGGNQPQHF
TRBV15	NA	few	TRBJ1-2	TGTGCCACCAGCATTGGACGGTCCGACTATGGCTACACCTTC	CATSIGRSDYGYTF
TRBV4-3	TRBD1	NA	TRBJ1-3	TGCGCCAGCAGCCAAGATCCGGGACAGTTCTCCTCTGGAAACACCATATATTTT	CASSQDPGQFSSGNTIYF
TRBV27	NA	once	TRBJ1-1	TGTGCCAGCAGTTTATGGGGGGCGTCCATAGAAGCGAACACTGAAGCTTTCTTT	CASSLWGASIEANTEAFF
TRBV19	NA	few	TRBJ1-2	TGTGCCAGTAGTATACGGGACACCTATGGCTACACCTTC	CASSIRDTYGYTF
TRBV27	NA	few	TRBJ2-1	TGTGCCAGCAGTTTAATTGCGGACCAATTCAATGAGCAGTTCTTC	CASSLIADQFNEQFF
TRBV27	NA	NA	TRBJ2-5	TGTGCCAGCAGTCCACGACGCGGTGCCAACCAAGAGACCCAGTACTTC	CASSPRRGANQETQYF
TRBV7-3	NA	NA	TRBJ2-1	TGTGCCAGCAGCTCCCCCGAGGAGGGTGAGCAGTTCTTC	CASSSPEEGEQFF
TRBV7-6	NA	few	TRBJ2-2	TGTGCCAGCAGGGAGACGCCGGGACAGAACACCGGGGAGCTGTTTTTT	CASRETPGQNTGELFF
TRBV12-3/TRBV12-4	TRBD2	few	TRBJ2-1	TGTGCCAACTCCCGTAGCGGGGACTACAATGAGCAGTTCTTC	CANSRSGDYNEQFF
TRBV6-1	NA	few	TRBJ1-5	TGTGCCAGCAGTGGGGGAAGGTACATCAATCAGCCCCAGCATTTT	CASSGGRYINQPQHF
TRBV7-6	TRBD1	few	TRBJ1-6	TGTGCCAGCAGCCGACAGGGATTAAGCTCCTATAATTCACCCCTCCACTTT	CASSRQGLSSYNSPLHF
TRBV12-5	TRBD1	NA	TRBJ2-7	TGTGCTAGTGGTTTTTACGTACAGGGGACCTACGAGCAGTACTTC	CASGFYVQGTYEQYF
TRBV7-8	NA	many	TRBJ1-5	TGTGCCAGCAGTCAACTCTGGGATAGCAATCAGCCCCAGCATTTT	CASSQLWDSNQPQHF
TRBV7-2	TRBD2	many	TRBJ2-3	TGTGCCAGCAGCTTAGCGGCAGGGAGGGTCTACGATACGCAGTATTTT	CASSLAAGRVYDTQYF
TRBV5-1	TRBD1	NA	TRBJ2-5	TGCGCCAGCAGCCCCCGGGACAGGGGGACCCAAGAGACCCAGTACTTC	CASSPRDRGTQETQYF
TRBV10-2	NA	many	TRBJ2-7	TGTGCCAGCAGCGATACCTACGAGCAGTACTTC	CASSDTYEQYF
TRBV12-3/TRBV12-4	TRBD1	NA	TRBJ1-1	TGTGCCAGCAGACGGACAGGGTTCGGGACTGAAGCTTTCTTT	CASRRTGFGTEAFF
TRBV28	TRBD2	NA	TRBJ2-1	TGTGCCAGCAGTTTGCGGTACCATACTAGCGGGGGCGCCGGGAATGAGCAGTTCTTC	CASSLRYHTSGGAGNEQFF
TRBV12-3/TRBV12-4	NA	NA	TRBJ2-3	TGTGCCAGCAGTTCCAAAGAGGGGACTGGGACAGATACGCAGTATTTT	CASSSKEGTGTDTQYF
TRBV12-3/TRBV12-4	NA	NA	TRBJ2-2	TGTGCCAGCTTCCTTTCCGGGACATCGGCCGGGGAGCTGTTTTTT	CASFLSGTSAGELFF